These T cell receptor beta chains were read from a single sample in a study of blood T cell repertoires in COVID-19. Profiled with immunoSEQ multiplex PCR; TCRdb holds only in-frame clones, not every one. The profile shows 65,000 to 90,000 clones, 86% of them singletons. The sequencing sample was made of peripheral blood. All receptors derive from a man aged 45 to 65 with active COVID-19. The CDR3 runs from the conserved cysteine through the conserved F or W. The D gene is left open where the match is weak. Clone size is not always given. Where it is, it says once, few, many or a class for expanded clones.

j_gene | d_gene | len | abundance | v_gene | CDR3nt | CDR3aa
TRBJ1-2 | - | 14 | - | TRBV7-2 | TGTGCCAGCAGCCGGGGGGGGAAGAACTATGGCCACACCTTC | CASSRGGKNYGHTF
TRBJ2-7 | TRBD2 | 15 | - | TRBV19 | TGTGCCAGTAGCCTGAGCGGGAACTCCCCCTACGAGCAGTACTTC | CASSLSGNSPYEQYF
TRBJ1-4 | TRBD1 | 14 | - | TRBV7-9 | TGTGCCAGCAGCGCCGGGACAGGGCGCGAAAAACTGTTTTTT | CASSAGTGREKLFF
TRBJ1-2 | - | 14 | - | TRBV6-5 | TGTGCCAGCAGTTACAGCGCAGGGCACTATGGCTACACCTTC | CASSYSAGHYGYTF
TRBJ1-6 | - | 14 | - | TRBV28 | TGTGCCAGCAGAGATACAGGGAATAATTCACCCCTCCACTTT | CASRDTGNNSPLHF
TRBJ1-6 | - | 13 | - | TRBV28 | TGTGCCAGCACCCCCCGGGGTGATTCACCCCTCCACTTT | CASTPRGDSPLHF
TRBJ2-5 | - | 15 | - | TRBV5-3 | TGTGCCAGAAGCTTGGTTCGCACTTCCCAAGAGACCCAGTACTTC | CARSLVRTSQETQYF
TRBJ1-5 | TRBD1 | 16 | - | TRBV30 | TGTGCCTGGAGCCTCGGACAGGGGGTTAGCAATCAGCCCCAGCATTTT | CAWSLGQGVSNQPQHF
TRBJ1-2 | TRBD1 | 13 | - | TRBV7-3 | TGTGCCAGCAGCTTCGGACAGGGGGATCGGTACACCTTC | CASSFGQGDRYTF
TRBJ1-6 | - | 15 | - | TRBV5-4 | TGTGCCAGCAGCTGGTCGTCACAGGTTAATTCACCCCTCCACTTT | CASSWSSQVNSPLHF
TRBJ2-1 | TRBD1 | 15 | - | TRBV18 | TGTGCCAGCTCACGGGACAGGGCCCTTGTCGATGAGCAGTTCTTC | CASSRDRALVDEQFF
TRBJ1-2 | TRBD1 | 15 | - | TRBV18 | TGTGCCAGCTCACCCCGACAGGGGGCTAAATATGGCTACACCTTC | CASSPRQGAKYGYTF
TRBJ2-7 | TRBD2 | 13 | - | TRBV5-1 | TGCGCCAGCAGCTTGCGGCTAGCGGGGGAGCAGTACTTC | CASSLRLAGEQYF
TRBJ2-7 | TRBD2 | 14 | - | TRBV6-5 | TGTGCCAGCAGCCTCGGGACTAGCGGATACGAGCAGTACTTC | CASSLGTSGYEQYF
TRBJ1-1 | - | 11 | - | TRBV20-1 | TGCAGTGCTACAGGAAACACTGAAGCTTTCTTT | CSATGNTEAFF
TRBJ2-7 | TRBD1 | 16 | few | TRBV7-8 | TGTGCCAGCAGCGGAGAGACAGGGGCTTCCGCCTACGAGCAGTACTTC | CASSGETGASAYEQYF
TRBJ2-1 | - | 17 | once | TRBV5-6 | - | CASSLGFGPGRLAEGIF
TRBJ2-2 | TRBD2 | 18 | - | TRBV2 | TGTGCCAGCAGTGTCTTCGGACTAGCGGGAGCTAACACCGGGGAGCTGTTTTTT | CASSVFGLAGANTGELFF
TRBJ2-7 | TRBD1 | 15 | - | TRBV5-6 | TGTGCCAGCAGCCCAAGACAGGGTGGGTCCTACGAGCAGTACTTC | CASSPRQGGSYEQYF
TRBJ1-3 | TRBD1 | 15 | - | TRBV19 | TGTGCCAGTAGTAGCGGGACAGCGCCCTGGTACACCATATATTTT | CASSSGTAPWYTIYF
TRBJ2-1 | TRBD2 | 13 | - | TRBV2 | TGTGCCAGCAGTGTCGGACTAGCGGGCGAGCAGTTCTTC | CASSVGLAGEQFF
TRBJ1-1 | - | 12 | - | TRBV3-1/TRBV3-2 | TGTGCCAGCAGCCAAGAGTATAGTGAAGCTTTCTTT | CASSQEYSEAFF
TRBJ1-3 | TRBD1 | 16 | - | TRBV7-6 | TGTGCCAGCAGCTTCTCGTCAACAGGGGCAGGAAACACCATATATTTT | CASSFSSTGAGNTIYF
TRBJ2-1 | TRBD2 | 14 | - | TRBV6-6 | TGTGCCAGCAGTAGCGGGAGGGTGGTCAATGAGCAGTTCTTC | CASSSGRVVNEQFF
TRBJ1-1 | - | 15 | once | TRBV4-2 | TGTGCCAGCAGTCCTACACTTGGGGCACACACTGAAGCTTTCTTT | CASSPTLGAHTEAFF
TRBJ1-1 | - | 15 | - | TRBV6-5 | TGTGCCAGCAGTTATCACCCGGGGGTGAACACTGAAGCTTTCTTT | CASSYHPGVNTEAFF
TRBJ2-7 | TRBD1 | 15 | - | TRBV7-6 | TGTGCCAGCAGCCCAGAGACAGGGGCCAAGAACGAGCAGTACTTC | CASSPETGAKNEQYF
TRBJ2-1 | TRBD2 | 15 | - | TRBV7-3 | TGTGCCAGCAGCTTAATGGGGGAGGGCTCCGGTGAGCAGTTCTTC | CASSLMGEGSGEQFF
TRBJ1-1 | TRBD1 | 19 | - | TRBV7-2 | TGTGCCAGCAGCTTAGCGGCTCCCTTGGCCGGGACAGGGAACACTGAAGCTTTCTTT | CASSLAAPLAGTGNTEAFF
TRBJ1-3 | - | 14 | - | TRBV28 | TGTGCCAGCAGTTCCTCCCTCTCTGGAAACACCATATATTTT | CASSSSLSGNTIYF
TRBJ2-7 | TRBD2 | 16 | - | TRBV9 | TGTGCCAGCAGCGTAGGGGCTAGCGGGGCCTCCTACGAGCAGTACTTC | CASSVGASGASYEQYF
TRBJ1-5 | TRBD1 | 16 | - | TRBV7-8 | TGTGCCAGCAGCCTTTATCCGGGACAGGTCAATCAGCCCCAGCATTTT | CASSLYPGQVNQPQHF
TRBJ2-1 | - | 14 | - | TRBV28 | TGTGCCAGCAGCAATAGAGGGCCGAGGAATGAGCAGTTCTTC | CASSNRGPRNEQFF
TRBJ2-4 | - | 15 | - | TRBV28 | TGTGCCAGCAGTTTAAACCCACTAGCCAAAAACATTCAGTACTTC | CASSLNPLAKNIQYF
TRBJ2-1 | TRBD2 | 20 | - | TRBV7-2 | TGTGCCAGCAGCTTAGCCGGACTAGCTCCGAGCGGGAGATGGAGGAATGAGCAGTTCTTC | CASSLAGLAPSGRWRNEQFF
TRBJ1-1 | TRBD1 | 13 | few | TRBV27 | TGTGCCAGCAGCCCTACAGGGGTTACTGAAGCTTTCTTT | CASSPTGVTEAFF
TRBJ2-5 | TRBD2 | 16 | - | TRBV30 | TGTGCCTGGACCCGGGGACTAGCGGGCGCGAAGGAGACCCAGTACTTC | CAWTRGLAGAKETQYF
TRBJ1-2 | - | 13 | - | TRBV12-3/TRBV12-4 | TGTGCCAGCACCTGGCAGGGATGGGATGGCTACACCTTC | CASTWQGWDGYTF
TRBJ2-5 | - | 15 | - | TRBV11-2 | TGTGCCAGCAGAAGCGGAGAGGGGGTAGTGGAGACCCAGTACTTC | CASRSGEGVVETQYF
TRBJ2-5 | - | 14 | - | TRBV28 | TGTGCCAGCAGTTTCCAAGGGGGGGTAGAGACCCAGTACTTC | CASSFQGGVETQYF
TRBJ2-1 | TRBD2 | 17 | - | TRBV3-1/TRBV3-2 | TGTGCCAGCAGCTCGTCACCGGGACTAGCATCCTACAATGAGCAGTTCTTC | CASSSSPGLASYNEQFF
TRBJ2-3 | TRBD2 | 15 | - | TRBV7-9 | TGTGCCAGCAGCTTAGTAGCGGGGGGGAGAGATACGCAGTATTTT | CASSLVAGGRDTQYF
TRBJ1-4 | - | 12 | once | TRBV12-3/TRBV12-4 | TGTGCCAGCAGGTCTCCGAATGAAAAACTGTTTTTT | CASRSPNEKLFF
TRBJ1-2 | - | 13 | - | TRBV27 | TGTGCCAGCGGCAGGGCCCGGGCTTGGGGCTACACCTTC | CASGRARAWGYTF
TRBJ1-1 | TRBD1 | 14 | - | TRBV7-8 | TGTGCCAGCAGGGACAGGGTCGGGAACACTGAAGCTTTCTTT | CASRDRVGNTEAFF
TRBJ2-1 | - | 15 | once | TRBV5-1 | TGCGCCAGCAGCTTGGAAGGGGCGGGATACAATGAGCAGTTCTTC | CASSLEGAGYNEQFF
TRBJ1-6 | TRBD1 | 15 | many | TRBV27 | TGTGCCAGCAGTGACAGGGATCCGTATAATTCACCCCTCCACTTT | CASSDRDPYNSPLHF
TRBJ2-1 | - | 17 | - | TRBV21-1 | TGTGCCAGCAGCGAGACTAGCGGGGGAGACCATAATAATGAGCAGTTCTTC | CASSETSGGDHNNEQFF